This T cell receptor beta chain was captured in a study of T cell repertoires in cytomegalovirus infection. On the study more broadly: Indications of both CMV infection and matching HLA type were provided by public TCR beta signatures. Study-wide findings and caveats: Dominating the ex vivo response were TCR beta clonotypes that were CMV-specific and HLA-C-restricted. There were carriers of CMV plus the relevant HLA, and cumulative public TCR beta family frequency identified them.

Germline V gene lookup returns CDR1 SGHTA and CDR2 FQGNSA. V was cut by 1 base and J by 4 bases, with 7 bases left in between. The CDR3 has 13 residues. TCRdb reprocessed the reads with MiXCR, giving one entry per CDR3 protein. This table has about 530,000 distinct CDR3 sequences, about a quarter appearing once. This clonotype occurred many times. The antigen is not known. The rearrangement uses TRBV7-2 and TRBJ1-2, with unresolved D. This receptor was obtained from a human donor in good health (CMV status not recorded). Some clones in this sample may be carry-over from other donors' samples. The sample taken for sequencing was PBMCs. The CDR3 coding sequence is TGTGCCAGCAGCTTAGAGGGTCGCTATGGCTACACCTTC. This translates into CASSLEGRYGYTF.